This passage covers 18 T cell receptor beta chains from one sample sequenced in a study of blood T cell repertoires in COVID-19. Generated by immunoSEQ multiplex PCR, the TCRdb table keeps only in-frame clones and is missing some. The data show approximately 300,000 clones, with 80% to 90% seen just once and roughly 3.9% held by the top ten. Material for sequencing was peripheral blood. The origin of the receptors is a woman aged 40 to 50 with acute or convalescent COVID-19.

The rearrangement uses TRBV5-6 and TRBJ2-7; a possible D gene is TRBD2 (5 bases). The V gene lost 3 bases and the J gene lost 6 bases, with 13 bases spanning the gap. Germline V gene sequence: CDR1 SGHDT, CDR2 YYEEEE. This CDR3 spans 13 amino acids. This CDR3 reads CASSSGPRAEQYV. Written as DNA, the CDR3 is TGTGCCAGCAGCTCCGGGCCGCGGGCCGAGCAGTACGTC.

The chain combines TRBV19 with TRBJ1-1; TRBD1 agrees at 9 bases. Germline values: CDR1 LNHDA, CDR2 SQIVND (reference sequence). The CDR3 runs 13 residues. V shed 4 bases, J shed 12 bases, and the junction held 9 bases outside the gene matches. CDR3 residues: CASSTLDRGRPFF. CDR3 in DNA: TGTGCCAGTAGTACGCTGGACAGGGGTAGACCTTTCTTT.

V is TRBV4-1 and J is TRBJ1-2, with D hard to call. The germline V gene has CDR1 MGHRA and CDR2 YSYEKL. The CDR3 runs to 17 residues. Trimming left V 1 base short and J 5 bases short, with 20 bases between. CDR3 bases: TGCGCCAGCAGCCAAGTATTGGCAGGCTTAACCCTTTATGGCTACACCTTC. Translating gives CASSQVLAGLTLYGYTF.

J is TRBJ1-2 and V is TRBV10-3, with TRBD1 matching over 7 bases. Trimming at V came to 0 bases and at J to 4 bases, leaving 11 bases not matched to a gene. The CDR3 contains 17 residues. CDR1 is ENHRY, CDR2 SYGVKD, per germline. The CDR3 reads CAISESGQGERGYGYTF. DNA for the CDR3: TGTGCCATCAGTGAGTCGGGCCAGGGGGAACGAGGCTATGGCTACACCTTC.

This clone was picked up a small number of times. The chain carries TRBV7-2 and TRBJ2-5; 9 positions match TRBD1. Trimming cost V 3 bases and J 2 bases; bases outside gene matches: 10. The CDR3 has 17 amino acids. Germline V gene lookup returns CDR1 SGHTA and CDR2 FQGNSA. Here the CDR3 reads CASSLGGGQGAQETQYF. DNA for the CDR3: TGTGCCAGCAGCTTGGGGGGGGGACAGGGTGCGCAAGAGACCCAGTACTTC.

V is TRBV30 and J is TRBJ1-1; no clear D gene. Germline V gene lookup returns CDR1 GTSNPN and CDR2 SVGIG (reference sequence). This CDR3 has 14 residues. V shed 8 bases and J shed 4 bases, with 20 bases lying between them. The CDR3 coding sequence is TGTGCCGCACTCGTTGTCGGGGTGGGCACTGAAGCTTTCTTT. Translation gives CAALVVGVGTEAFF.

The genes are TRBV25-1 and TRBJ1-2; no definite D call. The CDR3 contains 14 residues. V lost 2 bases to trimming and J lost 4 bases, with 11 bases between them. CDR1 is MGHDK and CDR2 is SYGVNS in the germline V gene. CDR3 sequence: CASSEITARYGYTF. Here the CDR3 DNA reads TGTGCCAGCAGTGAAATAACAGCCCGCTATGGCTACACCTTC.

The chain joins TRBV6-5 to TRBJ1-2; TRBD1 matches at 8 bases. V lost 0 bases and J lost 8; bases outside the gene matches: 11. The V gene's germline CDR1 is MNHEY and CDR2 SVGAGI. The CDR3 is made up of 16 amino acids. For the CDR3, the DNA is TGTGCCAGCAGTTACTCGCTCAGGACAGGGAATTACGGCTACACCTTC. It is translated as CASSYSLRTGNYGYTF.

The gene calls are TRBV6-5 and TRBJ1-6; D is ambiguous. Trimming stripped 2 bases from V and 7 bases from J, with 6 bases between. Germline assignment: CDR1 MNHEY and CDR2 SVGAGI. This CDR3 is built from 13 residues. CDR3 amino acids: CASSYGPNSPLHF. The CDR3 DNA is TGTGCCAGCAGTTACGGGCCAAATTCACCCCTCCACTTT.

This rearrangement joins TRBV7-9 to TRBJ1-2, with TRBD1 matching over 9 bases. The CDR3 totals 14 residues. J was trimmed by 6 bases and V by 3 bases; bases with no gene match: 5. CDR1 SEHNR and CDR2 FQNEAQ come from the germline V gene (reference sequence). In DNA form, the CDR3 reads TGTGCCAGCAGCTTTTCGGGACAGGGACATGGCTACACCTTC. Protein: CASSFSGQGHGYTF.

The chain has TRBV24-1 and TRBJ2-5, with D hard to call. Between the trimmed V and J ends, which lost 12 bases and 3 bases, there was a span of 10 bases. CDR1 KGHDR and CDR2 SFDVKD come from the germline V gene. The CDR3 runs to 11 residues. The chain's CDR3 is CAPGVEETQYF. The CDR3 nucleotides are TGTGCCCCTGGAGTCGAAGAGACCCAGTACTTC.

CDR3 in DNA: TGTGCCAGCAGCATCGACAGGGGAGGCTACACCTTC. This codes for CASSIDRGGYTF. The chain combines TRBV5-6 with TRBJ1-2; 8 bases agree with TRBD1. V was pared by 4 bases and J by 8 bases, with 4 bases of the junction left unmatched. Germline V CDR1 and CDR2: SGHDT, YYEEEE. The CDR3 extends over 12 amino acids.

The chain combines TRBV15 with TRBJ2-1; TRBD2 aligns across 11 bases. The V and J ends lost 3 bases and 7 bases, in that order; junction bases with no gene match: 8. Per the germline V gene, CDR1 is LNHNV and CDR2 is YYDKDF (reference sequence). The CDR3 spans 16 residues. This CDR3 is CATSSILIAGGNEQFF. The CDR3 coding sequence is TGTGCCACCAGCAGTATACTTATAGCGGGGGGGAATGAGCAGTTCTTC.

On this clone itself: Additional DNA sequences in this sample encode the identical CDR3. The chain uses TRBV29-1 and TRBJ2-3, with TRBD1 as a possible D gene (6 bases). The V end was cut by 1 base, the J end by 1 base, with 6 bases between. The CDR3 length is 13 residues. From germline, CDR1 is SQVTM and CDR2 ANQGSEA. The CDR3 DNA is TGCAGCGTTGAAGGACAGGGCACAGATACGCAGTATTTT. Protein: CSVEGQGTDTQYF.

V and J are TRBV4-1 and TRBJ2-3, with 8 bases lining up with TRBD2. Trimming took 4 bases from V and 4 from J; bases not matched to a gene: 13. Germline CDR1 MGHRA, CDR2 YSYEKL. The CDR3 runs 17 residues. In nucleotides, the CDR3 is TGCGCCAGCAGCCCTGGGGCCGGGGGGGCCAGCTCAGATACGCAGTATTTT. Its protein product is CASSPGAGGASSDTQYF.

This chain uses TRBV3-1 (or the pseudogene TRBV3-2) with TRBJ1-6, with TRBD1 matching over 7 bases. The CDR3 consists of 19 residues. V trimming: 2 bases; J trimming: 0 bases; junction bases outside the gene matches: 10. CDR1 and CDR2 from the germline V gene are LGHDT and YNNKEL (reference sequence). CDR3 in amino acids: CASSQTRQGATSYNSPLHF. The DNA of the CDR3 is TGTGCCAGCAGCCAAACCCGACAGGGCGCTACCTCCTATAATTCACCCCTCCACTTT.

The rearrangement uses TRBV19 and TRBJ2-5; 7 bases are a match to TRBD2. The CDR3 has 16 residues. CDR1 and CDR2 (germline): LNHDA, SQIVND (reference sequence). V lost 6 bases, J lost 5 bases, and 15 bases stayed unmatched. The CDR3 DNA is TGTGCCAGTAGCGCCTTGAATACCGGACTAGTCGAGACCCAGTACTTC. It yields the protein CASSALNTGLVETQYF.

This clone was found a few times. The chain carries TRBV6-5 and TRBJ1-2, with 10 bases fitting TRBD1. The CDR3 has 13 residues. Unmatched junction bases numbered 4, after V lost 6 bases and J lost 6 bases. CDR1 MNHEY and CDR2 SVGAGI come from the germline V gene. CDR3 residues: CASSLDRGNGYTF. The CDR3 DNA reads as TGTGCCAGCAGCCTGGACAGGGGGAATGGCTACACCTTC.